Below are 12 T cell receptor beta chains sequenced from a single sample in a study of B cell selection in AIRE deficiency. Here immunoSEQ multiplex PCR was the method, and the copy in TCRdb shows in-frame clones only, minus some. Of some 22,000 clones listed, around 96% are singletons. Conventional CD4 T cells were sorted as CD4+CD127+ cells. Sequenced input: CD4+CD127+ conventional T cells sorted from PBMCs. The receptor source for this set is a human donor in good health.

The chain carries TRBV2 and TRBJ1-3; D call uncertain. Germline V gene lookup returns CDR1 SNHLY and CDR2 FYNNEI. Trimming took off 1 base at V and 4 bases at J, with 14 bases between the two ends. CDR3 size: 16 residues. As DNA, the CDR3 is TGTGCCAGCAGTGAAGGTCGAAGCGGCGAGGGAAACACCATATATTTT. Translating gives CASSEGRSGEGNTIYF.

This clone occurred once. The chain uses TRBV18 and TRBJ1-2; TRBD1 matches 12 bases. Trimming at V came to 5 bases and at J to 4 bases, leaving 5 bases not matched to a gene. Germline-derived CDR1 and CDR2 are KGHSH and LQKENI. This CDR3 is 15 amino acids long. CDR3 sequence: CASSRGQGASYGYTF. The CDR3 DNA is TGTGCCAGCTCAAGGGGACAGGGGGCGTCCTATGGCTACACCTTC. Based on the CDR3 plus reference TRBV18 and TRBJ1-2, the full variable domain is NAGVMQNPRHLVRRRGQEARLRCSPMKGHSHVYWYRQLPEEGLKFMVYLQKENIIDESGMPKERFSAEFPKEGPSILRIQQVVRGDSAAYFCASSRGQGASYGYTFGSGTRLTVV.

The gene calls are TRBV4-3 and TRBJ2-1; the match to TRBD2 covers 7 bases. The CDR3 has 17 amino acids. The trim removed 6 bases at V and 4 bases at J, leaving 15 bases unmatched. Looked up from germline, CDR1 is LGHNA and CDR2 is YSLEER. The CDR3 sequence is CASSPYITSVPYNEQFF. CDR3 coding DNA: TGCGCCAGCAGTCCATACATCACTAGCGTGCCTTACAATGAGCAGTTCTTC.

V is TRBV6-5 and J is TRBJ2-2; no clear D gene. Deletions cut 0 bases from V and 5 bases from J, with 10 bases between. In germline, CDR1 is MNHEY, CDR2 SVGAGI. This CDR3 comprises 15 residues. The CDR3 bases are TGTGCCAGCAGTTACTCCCTTAGGGCGACCGGGGAGCTGTTTTTT. Translation: CASSYSLRATGELFF.

J is TRBJ1-4 and V is TRBV5-1, with TRBD1 as a possible D gene (5 bases). This CDR3 is 17 amino acids long. With 0 bases removed from V and 3 bases from J, the gap between germline ends came to 15 bases. Germline V gene data show CDR1 as SGHRS and CDR2 as YFSETQ. The CDR3 DNA is TGCGCCAGCAGCTTGGGCATGGGGCCTGCCGCTAATGAAAAACTGTTTTTT. Translated, it gives CASSLGMGPAANEKLFF. Based on the CDR3 plus reference TRBV5-1 and TRBJ1-4, the full variable domain is KAGVTQTPRYLIKTRGQQVTLSCSPISGHRSVSWYQQTPGQGLQFLFEYFSETQRNKGNFPGRFSGRQFSNSRSEMNVSTLELGDSALYLCASSLGMGPAANEKLFFGSGTQLSVL.

The genes are TRBV2 and TRBJ2-7; tentative D call: TRBD2 (5 bases). The CDR3 totals 15 residues. Germline CDR1 and CDR2: SNHLY and FYNNEI. Trimming took 7 bases from V and 2 from J, leaving 18 bases between them. CDR3 in DNA: TGTGCCAGCAATCCTCGGGGTACGGTTCCCTACGAGCAGTACTTC. Translated: CASNPRGTVPYEQYF.

This clone was counted only a few times. J is TRBJ1-2 and V is TRBV27; tentatively, D is TRBD1 (5 bases). The germline V gene encodes CDR1 MNHEY and CDR2 SMNVEV (reference sequence). This CDR3 has 13 amino acids. V lost 2 bases and J lost 4, with 8 bases in between. CDR3: CASSLGHTYGYTF. The CDR3 DNA is TGTGCCAGCAGTTTAGGACACACCTATGGCTACACCTTC.

The chain has TRBV7-9 and TRBJ1-1; D gene ambiguous. This CDR3 is 14 amino acids long. Germline assignment: CDR1 SEHNR and CDR2 FQNEAQ (reference sequence). Trimming took 3 bases from V and 6 from J, leaving 14 bases between them. CDR3 sequence reads: CASSFDIALPEAFF. Here the CDR3 DNA reads TGTGCCAGCAGCTTTGACATTGCTTTGCCTGAAGCTTTCTTT. The variable domain in full, completed from reference TRBV7-9 and TRBJ1-1, reads DTGVSQNPRHKITKRGQNVTFRCDPISEHNRLYWYRQTLGQGPEFLTYFQNEAQLEKSRLLSDRFSAERPKGSFSTLEIQRTEQGDSAMYLCASSFDIALPEAFFGQGTRLTVV.

The gene calls are TRBV7-9 and TRBJ1-3; 9 nucleotides match TRBD1. With V trimmed by 3 bases and J by 0 bases, 3 bases remained unmatched. Germline CDR1 is SEHNR and CDR2 is FQNEAQ (reference sequence). The CDR3 consists of 16 residues. The CDR3 nucleotides read TGTGCCAGCAGCTTGGGGACAGGGAACTCTGGAAACACCATATATTTT. As protein: CASSLGTGNSGNTIYF.

This rearrangement joins TRBV5-1 to TRBJ2-3, with 12 bases aligning to TRBD2. The germline V gene encodes CDR1 SGHRS and CDR2 YFSETQ. The CDR3 totals 15 residues. J lost 4 bases, V lost 3 bases, and 3 bases had no gene match. The CDR3 is CASSSTSGGADTQYF. DNA for the CDR3: TGCGCCAGCAGCTCGACTAGCGGGGGAGCAGATACGCAGTATTTT.

The chain carries TRBV7-2 and TRBJ1-6, with D maybe TRBD1 (5 bases). The germline gives CDR1 SGHTA, CDR2 FQGNSA. The CDR3 runs 14 residues. V gave up 6 bases and J gave up 10 bases, with 16 bases separating them. The CDR3 bases are TGTGCCAGCAGTCGACGACTGCCAGGGTCACCCCTCCACTTT. It specifies CASSRRLPGSPLHF.

The J gene is TRBJ2-7, the V gene TRBV7-9, with D possibly TRBD1 on 6 matching bases. V was pared by 4 bases and J by 7 bases, with 20 bases between. CDR1 is SEHNR, CDR2 FQNEAQ, per germline (reference sequence). The CDR3 has 15 residues. The CDR3 reads CASSSKQRQVGEQYF. The CDR3 nucleotides are TGTGCCAGCAGCTCGAAACAAAGACAGGTTGGAGAGCAGTACTTC.